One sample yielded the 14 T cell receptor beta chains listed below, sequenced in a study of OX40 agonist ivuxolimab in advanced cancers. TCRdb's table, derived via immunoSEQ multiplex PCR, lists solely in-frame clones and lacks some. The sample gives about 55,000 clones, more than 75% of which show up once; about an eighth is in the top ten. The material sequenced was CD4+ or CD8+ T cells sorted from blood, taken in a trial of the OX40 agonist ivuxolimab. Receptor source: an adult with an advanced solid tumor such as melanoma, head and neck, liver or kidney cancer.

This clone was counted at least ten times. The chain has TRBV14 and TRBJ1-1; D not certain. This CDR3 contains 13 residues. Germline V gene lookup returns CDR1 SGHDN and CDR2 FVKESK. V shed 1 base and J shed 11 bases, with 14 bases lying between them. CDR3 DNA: TGTGCCAGCAGCCAAGTAACCCTCGGATCGGCTTTCTTT. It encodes CASSQVTLGSAFF.

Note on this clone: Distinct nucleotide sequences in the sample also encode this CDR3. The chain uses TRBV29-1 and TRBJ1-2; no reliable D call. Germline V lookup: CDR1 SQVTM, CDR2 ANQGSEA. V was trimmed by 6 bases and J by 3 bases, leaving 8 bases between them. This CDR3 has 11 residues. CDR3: CSVIGDYGYTF. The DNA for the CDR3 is TGCAGCGTGATAGGTGACTATGGCTACACCTTC.

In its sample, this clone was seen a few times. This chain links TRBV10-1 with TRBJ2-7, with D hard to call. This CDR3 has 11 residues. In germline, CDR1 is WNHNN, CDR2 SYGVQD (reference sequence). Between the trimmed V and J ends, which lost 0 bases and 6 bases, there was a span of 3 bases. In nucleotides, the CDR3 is TGCGCCAGCAGTGAGTCAGGCGAGCAGTACTTC. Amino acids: CASSESGEQYF.

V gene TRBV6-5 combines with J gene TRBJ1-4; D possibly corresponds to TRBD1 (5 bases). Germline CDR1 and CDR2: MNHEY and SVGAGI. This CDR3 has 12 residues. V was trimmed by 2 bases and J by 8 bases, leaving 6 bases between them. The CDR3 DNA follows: TGTGCCAGCAGTTACGCAGGGGAAAAACTGTTTTTT. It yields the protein CASSYAGEKLFF.

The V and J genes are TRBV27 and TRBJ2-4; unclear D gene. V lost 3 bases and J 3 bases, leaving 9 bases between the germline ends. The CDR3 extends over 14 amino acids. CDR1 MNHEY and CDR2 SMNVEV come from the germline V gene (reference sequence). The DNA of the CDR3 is TGTGCCAGCAGTTTGGGAAGGGTCAAAAACATTCAGTACTTC. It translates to CASSLGRVKNIQYF.

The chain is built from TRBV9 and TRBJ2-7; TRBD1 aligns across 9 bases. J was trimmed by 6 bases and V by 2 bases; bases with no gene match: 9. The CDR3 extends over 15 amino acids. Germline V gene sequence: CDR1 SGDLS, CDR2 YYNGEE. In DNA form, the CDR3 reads TGTGCCAGCAGCGTTACAGGGGGCCAGCCTGGCGAGCAGTACTTC. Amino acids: CASSVTGGQPGEQYF.

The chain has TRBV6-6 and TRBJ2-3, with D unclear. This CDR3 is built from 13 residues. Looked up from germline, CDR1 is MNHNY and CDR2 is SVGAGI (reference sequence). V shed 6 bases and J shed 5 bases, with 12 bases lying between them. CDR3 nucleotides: TGTGCCAGCAGACCCTTTTACAAAGATACGCAGTATTTT. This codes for CASRPFYKDTQYF.

The chain's CDR3 is CASSFPPTYEQYF. In DNA form, the CDR3 reads TGTGCCAGCAGCTTTCCCCCAACCTACGAGCAGTACTTC. This sequence joins TRBV11-2 and TRBJ2-7, with unresolved D. Per the germline V gene, CDR1 is SGHAT and CDR2 is FQNNGV. The CDR3 length is 13 residues. V was shortened by 3 bases and J by 2 bases, with 8 bases between the two germline ends.

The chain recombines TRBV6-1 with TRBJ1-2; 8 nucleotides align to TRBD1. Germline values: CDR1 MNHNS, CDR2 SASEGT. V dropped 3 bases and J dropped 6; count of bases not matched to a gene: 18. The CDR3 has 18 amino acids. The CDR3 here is CASSDRPDRGGLVNGYTF. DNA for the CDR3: TGTGCCAGCAGTGATAGACCAGACAGGGGCGGACTGGTAAATGGCTACACCTTC.

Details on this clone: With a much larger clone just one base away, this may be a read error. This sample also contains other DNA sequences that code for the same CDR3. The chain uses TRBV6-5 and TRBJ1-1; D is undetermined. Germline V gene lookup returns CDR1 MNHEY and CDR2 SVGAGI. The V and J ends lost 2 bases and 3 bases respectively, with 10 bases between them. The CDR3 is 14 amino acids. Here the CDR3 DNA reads TGTGCCAGCAGTTACGGCGGGGAGGACACTGAAGCTTTCTTT. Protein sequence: CASSYGGEDTEAFF.

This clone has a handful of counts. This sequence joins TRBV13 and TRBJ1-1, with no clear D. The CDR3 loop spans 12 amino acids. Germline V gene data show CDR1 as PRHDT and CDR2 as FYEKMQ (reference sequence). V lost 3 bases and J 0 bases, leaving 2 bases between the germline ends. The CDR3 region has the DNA TGTGCCAGCAGCTTCATGAACACTGAAGCTTTCTTT. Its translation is CASSFMNTEAFF.

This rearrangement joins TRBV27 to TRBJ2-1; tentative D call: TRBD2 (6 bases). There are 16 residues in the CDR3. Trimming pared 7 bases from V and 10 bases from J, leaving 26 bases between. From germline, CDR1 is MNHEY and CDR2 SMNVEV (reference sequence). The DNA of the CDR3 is TGTGCCAGCATTGGAGCACACGGGACTCTATATGGGGAGCAGTTCTTC. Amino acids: CASIGAHGTLYGEQFF.

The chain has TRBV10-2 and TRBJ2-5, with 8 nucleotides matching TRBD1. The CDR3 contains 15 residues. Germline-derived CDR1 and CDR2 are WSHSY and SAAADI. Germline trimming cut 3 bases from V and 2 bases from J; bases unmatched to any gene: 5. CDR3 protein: CASSEGTGVQETQYF. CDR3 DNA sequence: TGCGCCAGCAGTGAAGGGACAGGTGTTCAAGAGACCCAGTACTTC.

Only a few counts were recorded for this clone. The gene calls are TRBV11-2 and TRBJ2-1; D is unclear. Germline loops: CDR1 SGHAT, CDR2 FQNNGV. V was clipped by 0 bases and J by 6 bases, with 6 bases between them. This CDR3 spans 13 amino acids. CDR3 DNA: TGTGCCAGCAGCTTAGAATCCATCAATGAGCAGTTCTTC. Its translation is CASSLESINEQFF.